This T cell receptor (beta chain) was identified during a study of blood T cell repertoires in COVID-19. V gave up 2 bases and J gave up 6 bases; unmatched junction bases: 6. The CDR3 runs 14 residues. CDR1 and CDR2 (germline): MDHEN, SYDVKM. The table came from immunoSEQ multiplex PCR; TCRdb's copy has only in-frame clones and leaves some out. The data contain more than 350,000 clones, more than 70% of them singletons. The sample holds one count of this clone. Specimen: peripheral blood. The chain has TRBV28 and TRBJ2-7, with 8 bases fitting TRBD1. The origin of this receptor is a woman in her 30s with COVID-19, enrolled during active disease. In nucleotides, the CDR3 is TGTGCCAGCAGTTTACCAGGGACAGGCGCCGAGCAGTACTTC. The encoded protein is CASSLPGTGAEQYF.